The clone carrying this TCR beta chain was seen just once. Its antigen is unknown. This entry comes from a study of CD8 T cells in ankylosing spondylitis. MiXCR, applied by TCRdb to the 5' RACE reads, yields one record per CDR3 protein. The sample contains some 130,000 distinct CDR3 sequences, 15% to 20% of which appear only once. The CDR3 totals 13 residues. V was pared by 6 bases and J by 5 bases, with 10 bases between. Germline CDR1 is MNHNS and CDR2 is SASEGT. General observations from the study: A TCR beta motif of roughly eight highly homologous variants appeared characteristic of ankylosing spondylitis blood.

The sample taken for sequencing was blood, either unsorted or a sorted T cell fraction (not recorded which). The rearrangement links TRBV6-1 to TRBJ2-2; D is unresolved. The sequence was collected from a male donor with ankylosing spondylitis. CDR3 loop: CASRELGTGELFF. The DNA of the CDR3 is TGTGCCAGCAGAGAATTAGGAACCGGGGAGCTGTTTTTT.